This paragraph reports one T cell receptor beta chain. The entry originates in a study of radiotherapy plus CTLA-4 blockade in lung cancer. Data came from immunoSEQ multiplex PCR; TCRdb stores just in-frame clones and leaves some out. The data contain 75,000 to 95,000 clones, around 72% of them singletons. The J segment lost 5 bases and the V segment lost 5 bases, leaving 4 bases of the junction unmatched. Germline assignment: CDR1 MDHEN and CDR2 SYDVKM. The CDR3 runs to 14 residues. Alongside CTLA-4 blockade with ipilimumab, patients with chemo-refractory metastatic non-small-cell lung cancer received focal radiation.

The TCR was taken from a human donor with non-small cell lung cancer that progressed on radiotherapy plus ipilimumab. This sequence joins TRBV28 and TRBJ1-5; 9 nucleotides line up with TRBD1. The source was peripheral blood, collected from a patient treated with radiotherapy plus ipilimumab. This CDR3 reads CASSGGQGYQPQHF. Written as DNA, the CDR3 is TGTGCCAGCAGTGGAGGACAGGGGTATCAGCCCCAGCATTTT.